The text below deals with one T cell receptor (beta chain). These data originate in a study of blood T cell repertoires in COVID-19. Study details: In each case, the material was cDNA or gDNA derived from T cells, B-cell-depleted T cells, or PBMCs.

Original analysis: Nucleated cell counts were estimated from reference gene primer amplification. The protocol was immunoSEQ multiplex PCR, while the TCRdb copy is restricted to in-frame clones and leaves out a portion. V and J calls and clone size come straight from that table; D and trimming were deduced from the DNA. The table includes about 130,000 clones, 84% detected once. The V and J ends lost 6 bases and 1 base, in that order; junction bases with no gene match: 5. CDR3 length: 14 residues. Germline CDR1 reads MNHEY; CDR2 reads SVGAGI. The gene calls are TRBV6-5 and TRBJ1-1; 7 bases are a match to TRBD1. The receptor was isolated from a human donor in a cohort sampled during active COVID-19. Sequencing was done on a sample of peripheral blood. The CDR3: CASRFRTGNTEAFF. The CDR3 region has the DNA TGTGCCAGCAGGTTCAGGACAGGGAACACTGAAGCTTTCTTT.